This TCR beta chain derives from a study of cytomegalovirus exposure and HLA in healthy donors. Study at large: Of some 360 genotyped donors, approximately 84% clustered with self-reported Caucasian donors. Points from the study as a whole: Altogether, 160 or so TCR beta chains were recorded as cytomegalovirus-associated.

On this clone itself: The antigen is undetermined.

The ends lost 4 bases at V and 5 bases at J; junction bases unmatched: 8. Germline V gene data show CDR1 as SGHNT and CDR2 as YYREEE (reference sequence). This CDR3 is 14 amino acids long. Both 60 Vbeta primers and 13 Jbeta primers went into the PCR. The table came from immunoSEQ multiplex PCR; TCRdb's copy has only in-frame clones and leaves some out. The sample lists under 150,000 clones; 75% to 90% were seen once. The sample was PBMCs. The receptor was isolated from a woman in her thirties or forties in good health and CMV-seronegative. This sequence joins TRBV5-4 and TRBJ1-2; 7 bases line up with TRBD1. CDR3 DNA sequence: TGTGCCAGCAGCCTTGTGGGGGGACAGTATGGCTACACCTTC. Its translation: CASSLVGGQYGYTF.